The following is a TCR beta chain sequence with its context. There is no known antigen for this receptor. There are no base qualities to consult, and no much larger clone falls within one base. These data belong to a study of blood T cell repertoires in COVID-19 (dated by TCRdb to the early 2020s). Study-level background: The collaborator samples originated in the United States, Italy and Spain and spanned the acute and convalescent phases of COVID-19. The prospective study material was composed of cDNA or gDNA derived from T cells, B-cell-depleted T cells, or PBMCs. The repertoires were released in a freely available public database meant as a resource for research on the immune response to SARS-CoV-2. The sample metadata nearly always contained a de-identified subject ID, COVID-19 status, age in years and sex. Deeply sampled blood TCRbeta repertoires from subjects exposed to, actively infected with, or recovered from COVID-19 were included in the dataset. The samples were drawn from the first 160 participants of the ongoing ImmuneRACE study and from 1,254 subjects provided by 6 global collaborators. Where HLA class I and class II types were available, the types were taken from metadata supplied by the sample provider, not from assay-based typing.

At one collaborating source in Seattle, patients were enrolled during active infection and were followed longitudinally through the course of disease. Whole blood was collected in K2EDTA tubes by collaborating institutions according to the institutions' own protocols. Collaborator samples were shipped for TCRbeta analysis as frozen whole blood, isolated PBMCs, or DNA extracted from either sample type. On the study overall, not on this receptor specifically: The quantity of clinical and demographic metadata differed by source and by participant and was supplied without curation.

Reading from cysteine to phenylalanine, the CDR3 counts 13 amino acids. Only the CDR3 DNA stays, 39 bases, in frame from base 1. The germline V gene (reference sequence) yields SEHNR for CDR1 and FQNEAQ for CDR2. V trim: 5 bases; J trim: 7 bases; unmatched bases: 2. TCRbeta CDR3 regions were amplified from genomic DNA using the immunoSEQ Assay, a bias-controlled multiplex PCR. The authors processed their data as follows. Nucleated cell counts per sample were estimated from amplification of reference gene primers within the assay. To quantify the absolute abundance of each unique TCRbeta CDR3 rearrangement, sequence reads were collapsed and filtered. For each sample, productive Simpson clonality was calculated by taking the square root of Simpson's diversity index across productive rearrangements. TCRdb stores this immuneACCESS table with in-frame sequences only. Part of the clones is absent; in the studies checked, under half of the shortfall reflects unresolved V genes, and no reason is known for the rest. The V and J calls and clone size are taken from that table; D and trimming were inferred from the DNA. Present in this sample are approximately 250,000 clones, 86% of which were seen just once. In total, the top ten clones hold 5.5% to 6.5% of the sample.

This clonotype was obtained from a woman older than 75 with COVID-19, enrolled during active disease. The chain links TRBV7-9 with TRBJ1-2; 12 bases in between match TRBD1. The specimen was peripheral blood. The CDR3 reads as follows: CASSPGQGAGYTF. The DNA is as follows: TGTGCCAGCAGCCCGGGACAGGGGGCTGGCTACACCTTC.